This T cell receptor beta chain is drawn from a study of response to subunit inactivated influenza vaccine. Study results and limitations: Authors proposed each seasonal influenza vaccination draws in few new T cells.

The germline V and J ends were trimmed by 6 bases and 2 bases, with 9 bases remaining between them. The CDR3 consists of 13 residues. Germline CDR1 is MNHNY and CDR2 is SVGAGI (reference sequence). TCRdb re-derived calls from the RT-PCR reads in MiXCR, one entry per CDR3 protein. The table has over 650,000 distinct CDR3 sequences, roughly 20% seen once. A word on this clonotype: The antigen is undetermined.

The genes are TRBV6-6 and TRBJ2-3; the D gene is possibly TRBD1 (5 bases). This specimen consisted of PBMCs from blood, obtained around 5 days after vaccination. This receptor was identified in a man in his fifties who received an inactivated influenza vaccine. In nucleotides, the CDR3 is TGTGCCAGCAGACAGGAGCACACAGATACGCAGTATTTT. Translation: CASRQEHTDTQYF.